Listed here are 17 T cell receptor beta chains from one sample, sequenced in a study of T cell responses to AZD1222 COVID-19 vaccine. Here immunoSEQ multiplex PCR was the method, and the copy in TCRdb shows in-frame clones only, minus some. The repertoire holds some 170,000 clones, with approximately 87% as singletons. This specimen was peripheral blood, taken 28 days after the second AZD1222 dose. All receptors derive from an adult who received the AZD1222 COVID-19 vaccine.

This rearrangement joins TRBV6-5 to TRBJ1-1, with a weak D call TRBD1 (6 bases). Between the trimmed V and J ends, which lost 2 bases and 0 bases, there was a span of 10 bases. Germline loops: CDR1 MNHEY, CDR2 SVGAGI. The CDR3 runs to 15 residues. The CDR3 spells CASSYEGGLNTEAFF. CDR3 bases: TGTGCCAGCAGTTACGAGGGGGGCTTGAACACTGAAGCTTTCTTT.

The J gene is TRBJ2-2, the V gene TRBV30; D not certain. Trimming pared 2 bases from V and 1 base from J, leaving 5 bases between. CDR1 is GTSNPN, CDR2 SVGIG, per germline (reference sequence). The CDR3 totals 13 residues. CDR3 DNA: TGTGCCTGGAGTTCGGTGAACACCGGGGAGCTGTTTTTT. Its translation: CAWSSVNTGELFF.

This clone was observed once. The rearrangement joins TRBV6-4 to TRBJ2-5, with a tentative D call TRBD2 (5 bases). The CDR3 has 13 residues. The germline V gene encodes CDR1 MRHNA and CDR2 SNTAGT. V shed 3 bases and J shed 1 base, with 6 bases lying between them. The CDR3 region is CASSEGSQETQYF. CDR3 bases: TGTGCCAGCAGTGAAGGGAGCCAAGAGACCCAGTACTTC.

As concerns this clone: One junction end disagrees with the germline gene, perhaps due to a read error. The chain combines TRBV20-1 with TRBJ1-2; unclear D gene. Germline CDR1 is DFQATT and CDR2 is SNEGSKA (reference sequence). There are 9 residues in the CDR3. The CDR3 region is CSASAGPEF. The CDR3 coding sequence is TGCAGTGCTAGTGCCGGGCCAGAATTC.

The V and J genes are TRBV6-5 and TRBJ2-7; 8 bases are shared with TRBD1. Trimming cost V 6 bases and J 0 bases; bases outside gene matches: 7. Germline CDR1 and CDR2: MNHEY and SVGAGI. The CDR3 runs 15 residues. The CDR3 loop reads CASRSGTGASYEQYF. The CDR3 DNA is TGTGCCAGCAGATCGGGGACAGGTGCCTCCTACGAGCAGTACTTC.

The V call is TRBV6-5, the J call TRBJ1-2; 8 nucleotides match TRBD1. CDR3 length: 16 residues. Germline V gene data show CDR1 as MNHEY and CDR2 as SVGAGI. V was clipped by 3 bases and J by 8 bases; unmatched bases: 14. This CDR3 reads CASSYSIVGQGGGYTF. The CDR3 DNA reads TGTGCCAGCAGTTATTCTATCGTCGGACAGGGAGGAGGCTACACCTTC.

The V and J genes are TRBV6-5 and TRBJ2-7; D may be TRBD2 (6 bases). In germline, CDR1 is MNHEY, CDR2 SVGAGI. The CDR3 has 14 amino acids. Trimming removed 5 bases from V and 2 bases from J, with 13 bases in between. The CDR3 sequence: CASSPAGLPYEQYF. DNA for the CDR3: TGTGCCAGCAGTCCGGCGGGACTCCCCTACGAGCAGTACTTC.

This chain joins TRBV19 and TRBJ2-7, with 9 bases identical to TRBD2. CDR1 and CDR2 (germline): LNHDA, SQIVND (reference sequence). This CDR3 comprises 15 residues. Unmatched junction bases numbered 4, after V lost 4 bases and J lost 0 bases. CDR3 sequence reads: CASSTQRGASYEQYF. The CDR3 bases are TGTGCCAGTAGTACGCAGCGGGGGGCCTCCTACGAGCAGTACTTC.

The rearrangement joins TRBV5-5 to TRBJ2-6; the match to TRBD1 covers 7 bases. With 4 bases clipped from V and 0 bases from J, the junction kept 16 bases outside the gene matches. The germline V gene encodes CDR1 SGHKS and CDR2 YYEKEE (reference sequence). The CDR3 runs to 20 residues. Here the CDR3 reads CASSNRQGIGHNSGANVLTF. The CDR3 nucleotides are TGTGCCAGCAGCAACCGACAGGGAATAGGCCACAACTCTGGGGCCAACGTCCTGACTTTC. The whole variable domain, filled in from reference TRBV5-5 and TRBJ2-6, reads DAGVTQSPTHLIKTRGQQVTLRCSPISGHKSVSWYQQVLGQGPQFIFQYYEKEERGRGNFPDRFSARQFPNYSSELNVNALLLGDSALYLCASSNRQGIGHNSGANVLTFGAGSRLTVL.

The J gene is TRBJ2-2, the V gene TRBV10-3; 11 bases are a match to TRBD2. V shed 8 bases and J 5 bases; nucleotides not matched to a gene: 7. Germline V gene sequence: CDR1 ENHRY, CDR2 SYGVKD. This CDR3 has 15 residues. The CDR3 DNA sequence: TGTGCCATCGGTAGCGGGGGGGTGAGGACCGGGGAGCTGTTTTTT. Its translation: CAIGSGGVRTGELFF.

The chain is built from TRBV7-2 and TRBJ1-3; TRBD1 agrees at 7 bases. Germline-derived CDR1 and CDR2 are SGHTA and FQGNSA. CDR3 length: 16 amino acids. V shed 6 bases and J 3 bases; nucleotides not matched to a gene: 11. CDR3 in amino acids: CASRPQGGGLGNTIYF. CDR3 in DNA: TGTGCCAGCAGACCCCAGGGGGGCGGTCTTGGAAACACCATATATTTT.

The J gene is TRBJ2-5, the V gene TRBV7-9, with TRBD2 identical over 11 bases. This CDR3 has 16 amino acids. Germline V gene lookup returns CDR1 SEHNR and CDR2 FQNEAQ (reference sequence). J lost 5 bases, V lost 4 bases, and 9 bases had no gene match. In nucleotides, the CDR3 is TGTGCCAGCAGCTCGCTTAGCGGGGGGGCTAGGGAGACCCAGTACTTC. Protein sequence: CASSSLSGGARETQYF.

V and J are TRBV14 and TRBJ1-1; TRBD1 might be the D (6 bases). Trimming stripped 2 bases from V and 5 bases from J, with 12 bases between. The CDR3 spans 14 residues. Germline CDR1 SGHDN, CDR2 FVKESK. DNA of the CDR3: TGTGCCAGCAGCCAAACCAGGGGAGGTACTGAAGCTTTCTTT. Its translation: CASSQTRGGTEAFF.

The V call is TRBV11-2, the J call TRBJ1-6, with unresolved D. The V end lost 5 bases, the J end lost 8 bases, and 13 bases lay between the germline ends. The CDR3 length is 14 residues. Germline V CDR1 and CDR2: SGHAT, FQNNGV. The CDR3 coding sequence is TGTGCCAGCAGCCCCCTCTCGCGGGATTCACCCCTCCACTTT. It codes for CASSPLSRDSPLHF.

The V and J genes are TRBV5-4 and TRBJ1-3; possible D gene TRBD1, 5 bases. Germline loops: CDR1 SGHNT, CDR2 YYREEE (reference sequence). Trimming stripped 0 bases from V and 0 bases from J, with 7 bases between. The CDR3 sequence is 15 residues long. CDR3 DNA: TGTGCCAGCAGCTTGGCAGGGCCCTCTGGAAACACCATATATTTT. Its protein product is CASSLAGPSGNTIYF.

This clone came up once. The genes are TRBV9 and TRBJ2-3; 8 bases map to TRBD2. The CDR3 has 15 amino acids. Germline CDR1 and CDR2: SGDLS and YYNGEE. Losses at the gene ends were 0 bases for V and 2 bases for J; bases not matched to a gene: 2. This CDR3 reads CASSVGLAYTDTQYF. The CDR3 nucleotides read TGTGCCAGCAGCGTAGGACTAGCGTACACAGATACGCAGTATTTT. Using reference TRBV9 and TRBJ2-3 for the parts outside the CDR3, the full variable domain is DSGVTQTPKHLITATGQRVTLRCSPRSGDLSVYWYQQSLDQGLQFLIQYYNGEERAKGNILERFSAQQFPDLHSELNLSSLELGDSALYFCASSVGLAYTDTQYFGPGTRLTVL.

This chain connects TRBV7-2 to TRBJ2-3; TRBD2 is a possible D gene (5 bases). CDR1 SGHTA and CDR2 FQGNSA come from the germline V gene. The CDR3 is 14 amino acids. V gave up 7 bases and J gave up 3 bases, with 14 bases separating them. Here the CDR3 reads CASTSGMVTDTQYF. In DNA form, the CDR3 reads TGTGCCAGCACCTCGGGGATGGTGACAGATACGCAGTATTTT.